The clone carrying this TCR beta chain was detected once. Its matching antigen is unknown. The sample originates from a study of a mutant IDH1 vaccine in newly diagnosed glioma. In the study overall: Investigators started vaccination 4-6 weeks after radiotherapy alone, or with temozolomide cycles. Patients got radiotherapy, temozolomide, or both beforehand, and most got both. Patients under treatment included about 60% males and roughly 40% females and had a mean age of approximately 40 years. General study results and limits: Pseudoprogression showed no apparent link to changes in top peripheral T cell clonotypes.

The germline gives CDR1 GTSNPN, CDR2 SVGIG (reference sequence). The CDR3 runs to 13 residues. Trimming removed 1 base from V and 3 bases from J, with 7 bases in between. Noted time point: week 11, during vaccination. The vaccine gave 300 ug of a 20-mer mutant IDH1 peptide subcutaneously per dose. The repertoire was sequenced with immunoSEQ multiplex PCR; TCRdb's copy has only in-frame clones and lacks some. The table shows around 25,000 clones, with roughly three quarters occurring only once. The sequence derives from a man in his late teens or twenties with glioma. Some clones in this sample may be carry-over from other donors' samples. Specimen: peripheral blood mononuclear cells (PBMCs), collected from a glioma patient whose treatment included an IDH1 peptide vaccine. The chain couples TRBV30 to TRBJ1-5; D gene ambiguous. The CDR3 loop is CAWSGELNQPQHF. CDR3 nucleotides: TGTGCCTGGAGTGGGGAGCTCAATCAGCCCCAGCATTTT.